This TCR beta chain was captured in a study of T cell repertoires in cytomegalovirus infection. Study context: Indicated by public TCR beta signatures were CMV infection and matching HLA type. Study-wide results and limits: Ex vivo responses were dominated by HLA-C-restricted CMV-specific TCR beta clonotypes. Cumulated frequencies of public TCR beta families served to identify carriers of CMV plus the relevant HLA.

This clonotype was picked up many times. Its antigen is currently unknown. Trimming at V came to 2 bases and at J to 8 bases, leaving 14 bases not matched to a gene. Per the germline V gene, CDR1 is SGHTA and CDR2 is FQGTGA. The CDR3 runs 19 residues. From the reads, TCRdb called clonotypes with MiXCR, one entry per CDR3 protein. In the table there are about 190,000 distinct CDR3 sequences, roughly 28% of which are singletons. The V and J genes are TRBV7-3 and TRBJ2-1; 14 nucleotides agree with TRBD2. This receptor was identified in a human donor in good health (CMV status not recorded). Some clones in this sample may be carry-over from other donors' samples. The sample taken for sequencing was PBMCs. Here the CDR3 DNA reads TGTGCCAGCAGCTTACGTGCGGTACCGACTAGCGGGGGGGCCGATGAGCAGTTCTTC. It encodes CASSLRAVPTSGGADEQFF.